This entry lists 17 T cell receptor beta chains sequenced from one sample in a study of shared clonotypes between healthy human individuals. Using immunoSEQ multiplex PCR, the repertoire was profiled, and TCRdb retains in-frame clones only, with some absent. The table has 660,000 or so clones, 95% to 97% seen once. Naive CD8 cells lacked CD45RO, underwent positive selection for CCR7 and left out terminally differentiated effector memory CD45RA+ cells. What was sequenced was naive CD8+ T cells sorted from blood. These receptors were taken from a woman younger than 45 in good health.

V usage is TRBV11-2 and J usage is TRBJ2-1, with 9 bases lining up with TRBD2. Germline V gives CDR1 SGHAT, CDR2 FQNNGV. The ends lost 0 bases at V and 5 bases at J; junction bases unmatched: 5. The length of the CDR3 is 16 residues. CDR3 loop: CASSLESGRWDNEQFF. Here the CDR3 DNA reads TGTGCCAGCAGCTTAGAGAGCGGGAGGTGGGACAATGAGCAGTTCTTC.

The rearrangement links TRBV10-3 to TRBJ2-7, with 14 positions matching TRBD2. Germline trimming cut 2 bases from V and 3 bases from J; bases unmatched to any gene: 6. CDR3 length: 17 amino acids. The germline gives CDR1 ENHRY, CDR2 SYGVKD. In DNA form, the CDR3 reads TGTGCCATCAGTGAGGTAGGGGGGACTAGCGGGAGCTACGAGCAGTACTTC. This gives the protein CAISEVGGTSGSYEQYF.

The chain recombines TRBV2 with TRBJ2-7, with 8 bases identical to TRBD2. Germline CDR1 and CDR2: SNHLY and FYNNEI. CDR3 length: 14 residues. V lost 7 bases and J lost 2; bases outside the gene matches: 7. The DNA of the CDR3 is TGTGCCAGCACACCAACTAGCGGAACCTACGAGCAGTACTTC. Translating it yields CASTPTSGTYEQYF.

V gene TRBV2 combines with J gene TRBJ1-6, with TRBD1 as a possible D gene (5 bases). Germline CDR1 and CDR2: SNHLY and FYNNEI. The V end was cut by 5 bases, the J end by 10 bases, with 18 bases between. The CDR3 has 15 residues. The CDR3 region is CASSSREGTGSPLHF. CDR3 coding DNA: TGTGCCAGCAGTTCCAGGGAGGGTACGGGCTCACCCCTCCACTTT.

The rearrangement links TRBV5-6 to TRBJ2-3, with D unclear. Germline V gene sequence: CDR1 SGHDT, CDR2 YYEEEE. Trimming stripped 4 bases from V and 1 base from J, with 7 bases between. The CDR3 runs 13 residues. CDR3 nucleotide sequence: TGTGCCAGCAGCCTGCTACGCACAGATACGCAGTATTTT. This translates into CASSLLRTDTQYF. Drawing the rest from reference TRBV5-6 and TRBJ2-3, the complete variable domain is DAGVTQSPTHLIKTRGQQVTLRCSPKSGHDTVSWYQQALGQGPQFIFQYYEEEERQRGNFPDRFSGHQFPNYSSELNVNALLLGDSALYLCASSLLRTDTQYFGPGTRLTVL.

The chain combines TRBV2 with TRBJ2-1, with 7 bases fitting TRBD2. The V and J ends lost 6 bases and 7 bases, in that order; junction bases with no gene match: 6. Germline V gives CDR1 SNHLY, CDR2 FYNNEI. This CDR3 is built from 13 residues. The CDR3 coding sequence is TGTGCCAGCAGCCCCGGGACTAAGAATGAGCAGTTCTTC. As protein: CASSPGTKNEQFF.

V and J are TRBV4-1 and TRBJ2-5; a possible D gene is TRBD1 (5 bases). The V end lost 0 bases, the J end lost 5 bases, and 13 bases lay between the germline ends. CDR3 length: 15 residues. From germline, CDR1 is MGHRA and CDR2 YSYEKL. CDR3: CASSQEPGYLETQYF. The DNA for the CDR3 is TGCGCCAGCAGCCAAGAGCCAGGGTATTTGGAGACCCAGTACTTC.

The rearrangement links TRBV11-2 to TRBJ2-5; a possible D gene is TRBD2 (5 bases). From germline, CDR1 is SGHAT and CDR2 FQNNGV. Trimming took off 11 bases at V and 1 base at J, with 29 bases between the two ends. The CDR3 contains 18 residues. The CDR3 DNA reads TGTGCCGTCTCCCAACTGGATGCGGTGGGGAGACTCCAAGAGACCCAGTACTTC. As protein: CAVSQLDAVGRLQETQYF.

Regarding this clone: This specimen includes other DNA sequences encoding the same CDR3. V gene TRBV27 combines with J gene TRBJ2-7; 13 nucleotides line up with TRBD2. The J segment lost 1 base and the V segment lost 3 bases, leaving 0 bases of the junction unmatched. The CDR3 covers 15 residues. Germline V gene data show CDR1 as MNHEY and CDR2 as SMNVEV (reference sequence). CDR3 DNA: TGTGCCAGCAGTTTGGGACTAGCGGGATCCTACGAGCAGTACTTC. It is translated as CASSLGLAGSYEQYF.

Details on this clone: Other DNA sequences in this specimen translate into the identical CDR3. The chain carries TRBV10-2 and TRBJ1-1; TRBD1 might be the D (6 bases). Germline V gives CDR1 WSHSY, CDR2 SAAADI. CDR3 size: 11 residues. V gave up 3 bases and J gave up 8 bases, with 7 bases separating them. The CDR3 region is CASSEGGEAFF. The CDR3, as DNA: TGCGCCAGCAGTGAAGGGGGAGAAGCTTTCTTT.

The genes are TRBV4-1 and TRBJ1-1; TRBD1 matches 7 bases. J gave up 4 bases and V 1 base, and 9 bases lay outside the gene matches. The V gene's germline CDR1 is MGHRA and CDR2 YSYEKL. The CDR3 totals 16 residues. The CDR3 reads CASSQGSPKGATEAFF. CDR3 in DNA: TGCGCCAGCAGCCAAGGATCGCCTAAGGGGGCCACTGAAGCTTTCTTT.

The chain joins TRBV29-1 to TRBJ2-3; 9 bases align to TRBD1. From germline, CDR1 is SQVTM and CDR2 ANQGSEA. V shed 5 bases, J shed 2 bases, and the junction held 8 bases outside the gene matches. The CDR3 has 15 residues. This chain's CDR3 is CSVWDRDDVTDTQYF. The CDR3, as DNA: TGCAGCGTTTGGGACAGGGACGATGTCACAGATACGCAGTATTTT.

J is TRBJ2-4 and V is TRBV19; no reliable D call. The germline gives CDR1 LNHDA, CDR2 SQIVND (reference sequence). Between the trimmed V and J ends, which lost 3 bases and 6 bases, there was a span of 18 bases. This CDR3 contains 16 residues. CDR3 amino acids: CASSIELTRGLNIQYF. The CDR3 DNA is TGTGCCAGTAGTATTGAACTGACCAGAGGATTAAACATTCAGTACTTC.

The genes are TRBV2 and TRBJ2-7; TRBD2 matches at 7 bases. This CDR3 region has 16 residues. Germline CDR1 SNHLY, CDR2 FYNNEI. V was clipped by 3 bases and J by 0 bases; unmatched bases: 8. The chain's CDR3 is CASSEGLAVPSYEQYF. CDR3 bases: TGTGCCAGCAGTGAGGGTCTAGCGGTACCCTCCTACGAGCAGTACTTC.

The V and J genes are TRBV2 and TRBJ2-7, with 7 bases aligning to TRBD2. Germline V gives CDR1 SNHLY, CDR2 FYNNEI. This CDR3 is 15 amino acids long. Trimming at V came to 7 bases and at J to 6 bases, leaving 15 bases not matched to a gene. CDR3 region: CASIPRTSLGGEQYF. In DNA, the CDR3 is TGTGCCAGCATCCCTCGGACTAGTTTAGGCGGCGAGCAGTACTTC.

The genes are TRBV7-3 and TRBJ2-5; D perhaps matches TRBD1 (6 bases). The CDR3 runs 15 residues. Looked up from germline, CDR1 is SGHTA and CDR2 is FQGTGA. V lost 2 bases and J 5 bases, leaving 15 bases between the germline ends. The CDR3 here is CASSLGGSQGETQYF. CDR3 in DNA: TGTGCCAGCAGCTTAGGCGGGTCCCAGGGGGAGACCCAGTACTTC.

The chain joins TRBV4-1 to TRBJ2-3; TRBD2 matches at 12 bases. The germline V gene has CDR1 MGHRA and CDR2 YSYEKL. CDR3 length equals 21 residues. V was clipped by 0 bases and J by 1 base; unmatched bases: 14. The CDR3 loop is CASSQDWGASGRAEGTDTQYF. The CDR3 DNA sequence: TGCGCCAGCAGCCAAGATTGGGGCGCTAGCGGGAGGGCCGAGGGCACAGATACGCAGTATTTT.